These 14 T cell receptor beta chains were sequenced from one sample in a study of blood T cell repertoires in COVID-19 (dated by TCRdb to 2020 to 2021). The method was the immunoSEQ multiplex PCR assay. Drawn from immuneACCESS, this table holds only the in-frame rearrangements with V and J called that TCRdb kept. Clones are partly lost; checked studies trace under half to an unresolved V gene and leave the rest unexplained. A total of approximately 180,000 clones appear in this sample, approximately 82% of them only once. 15% of the sample is taken by the ten largest. Sequenced: PBMCs or T cells enriched from blood (not recorded which). Receptor source: a man aged 45-65 years who had recovered from COVID-19.

The chain carries TRBV5-4 and TRBJ2-3; the match to TRBD2 covers 11 bases. The germline gives CDR1 SGHNT, CDR2 YYREEE (reference sequence). CDR3 length equals 19 residues. V was pared by 5 bases and J by 0 bases, with 14 bases of the junction left unmatched. The CDR3 protein is CASRPKGSSGGASTDTQYF. CDR3 sequence (DNA): TGTGCCAGCAGACCAAAGGGAAGTAGCGGGGGGGCAAGCACAGATACGCAGTATTTT. Filled out from reference TRBV5-4 and TRBJ2-3, the complete variable domain reads ETGVTQSPTHLIKTRGQQVTLRCSSQSGHNTVSWYQQALGQGPQFIFQYYREEENGRGNFPPRFSGLQFPNYSSELNVNALELDDSALYLCASRPKGSSGGASTDTQYFGPGTRLTVL.

This clone appeared once. The J gene is TRBJ1-5, the V gene TRBV4-1, with a possible D match to TRBD1 (6 bases). Germline values: CDR1 MGHRA, CDR2 YSYEKL. The CDR3 totals 15 residues. V lost 0 bases and J 5 bases, leaving 11 bases between the germline ends. DNA for the CDR3: TGCGCCAGCAGCCAAGATCCCGCAGGGGATCAGCCCCAGCATTTT. The encoded protein is CASSQDPAGDQPQHF.

This chain joins TRBV4-2 and TRBJ1-6; D gene uncertain. The CDR3 extends over 18 amino acids. CDR1 is LGHNA, CDR2 YNFKEQ, per germline. Trimming stripped 1 base from V and 0 bases from J, with 13 bases between. Here the CDR3 DNA reads TGTGCCAGCAGCCAAGTCTTAGTCGCGAGCTCCTATAATTCACCCCTCCACTTT. It codes for CASSQVLVASSYNSPLHF.

The V gene is TRBV7-6, the J gene TRBJ2-1, with 14 bases identical to TRBD2. Germline trimming cut 4 bases from V and 9 bases from J; bases unmatched to any gene: 2. CDR1 and CDR2 from the germline V gene are SGHVS and FNYEAQ. This CDR3 contains 14 residues. The CDR3 loop reads CASSSGLAGVEQFF. The CDR3 bases are TGTGCCAGCAGCTCGGGACTAGCGGGGGTTGAGCAGTTCTTC.

The V call is TRBV5-1, the J call TRBJ1-2; TRBD1 agrees at 10 bases. The CDR3 is 15 residues long. From germline, CDR1 is SGHRS and CDR2 YFSETQ. Trimming took 3 bases from V and 5 from J; bases not matched to a gene: 7. The chain's CDR3 is CASSSGQGPWYGYTF. In DNA, the CDR3 is TGCGCCAGCAGCTCGGGACAGGGGCCTTGGTATGGCTACACCTTC. Drawing the rest from reference TRBV5-1 and TRBJ1-2, the complete variable domain is KAGVTQTPRYLIKTRGQQVTLSCSPISGHRSVSWYQQTPGQGLQFLFEYFSETQRNKGNFPGRFSGRQFSNSRSEMNVSTLELGDSALYLCASSSGQGPWYGYTFGSGTRLTVV.

The chain links TRBV5-1 to TRBJ2-3, with D unclear. This CDR3 spans 14 amino acids. Trimming took 0 bases from V and 6 from J, leaving 11 bases between them. CDR1 and CDR2 (germline): SGHRS, YFSETQ. CDR3 sequence: CASSLGRLYDTQYF. The CDR3 DNA reads TGCGCCAGCAGCTTGGGGCGGTTATATGATACGCAGTATTTT.

This clone was detected only a few times. V usage is TRBV4-1 and J usage is TRBJ2-7, with D unclear. Trimming stripped 0 bases from V and 0 bases from J, with 12 bases between. The V gene's germline CDR1 is MGHRA and CDR2 YSYEKL. The CDR3 covers 16 residues. Here the CDR3 DNA reads TGCGCCAGCAGCCAAGATAGGCAGGCACACTCCTACGAGCAGTACTTC. This translates into CASSQDRQAHSYEQYF.

The chain links TRBV12-3 or TRBV12-4 to TRBJ1-4, with TRBD1 as a possible D gene (5 bases). V lost 6 bases and J lost 10, with 12 bases in between. This CDR3 contains 12 residues. CDR3 DNA: TGTGCCAGCAGACGAGCAGGGCGAAAACTGTTTTTT. Translation gives CASRRAGRKLFF.

The chain uses TRBV5-1 and TRBJ1-4; 10 bases map to TRBD1. V gave up 0 bases and J gave up 7 bases; unmatched junction bases: 3. CDR3 length equals 15 residues. Germline CDR1 is SGHRS and CDR2 is YFSETQ. The CDR3 bases are TGCGCCAGCAGCTTGGCCGGACAGGGGGTTGAAAAACTGTTTTTT. Its translation is CASSLAGQGVEKLFF. Supplemented by reference TRBV5-1 and TRBJ1-4, the full variable domain reads KAGVTQTPRYLIKTRGQQVTLSCSPISGHRSVSWYQQTPGQGLQFLFEYFSETQRNKGNFPGRFSGRQFSNSRSEMNVSTLELGDSALYLCASSLAGQGVEKLFFGSGTQLSVL.

V usage is TRBV25-1 and J usage is TRBJ2-7; 8 nucleotides align to TRBD1. J was trimmed by 3 bases and V by 4 bases; bases with no gene match: 2. The CDR3 runs to 13 residues. Germline CDR1 is MGHDK and CDR2 is SYGVNS. The CDR3, as DNA: TGTGCCAGCAGTGGACAGGGGAACTACGAGCAGTACTTC. It codes for CASSGQGNYEQYF.

The V gene is TRBV9, the J gene TRBJ1-3; possible D gene TRBD1, 5 bases. Deletions cut 0 bases from V and 1 base from J, with 8 bases between. The CDR3 spans 15 residues. Germline CDR1 is SGDLS and CDR2 is YYNGEE. This CDR3 reads CASSVAAGSGNTIYF. The CDR3 nucleotides are TGTGCCAGCAGCGTAGCGGCAGGGTCTGGAAACACCATATATTTT.

The chain has TRBV28 and TRBJ1-4; D might be TRBD1 (6 bases). Germline V gives CDR1 MDHEN, CDR2 SYDVKM. This CDR3 comprises 15 residues. With 5 bases removed from V and 2 bases from J, the gap between germline ends came to 12 bases. CDR3 sequence reads: CASSLTGSTNEKLFF. Written as DNA, the CDR3 is TGTGCCAGCAGTCTTACAGGGTCGACTAATGAAAAACTGTTTTTT.

The genes are TRBV2 and TRBJ2-5; 10 positions match TRBD1. The germline gives CDR1 SNHLY, CDR2 FYNNEI. The CDR3 runs 13 residues. The J segment lost 4 bases and the V segment lost 7 bases, leaving 3 bases of the junction unmatched. The CDR3 DNA follows: TGTGCCAGCACCCGGGACAGGGGAGAGACCCAGTACTTC. Translated, it gives CASTRDRGETQYF.

The table lists this clone with a count of one. This chain connects TRBV30 to TRBJ1-3; 10 bases align to TRBD1. This CDR3 comprises 15 residues. Germline CDR1 and CDR2: GTSNPN and SVGIG (reference sequence). With 0 bases clipped from V and 7 bases from J, the junction kept 6 bases outside the gene matches. Here the CDR3 reads CAWSVGTGVWNTIYF. The CDR3, as DNA: TGTGCCTGGAGTGTCGGGACAGGGGTTTGGAACACCATATATTTT. The whole variable domain, filled in from reference TRBV30 and TRBJ1-3, reads SQTIHQWPATLVQPVGSPLSLECTVEGTSNPNLYWYRQAAGRGLQLLFYSVGIGQISSEVPQNLSASRPQDRQFILSSKKLLLSDSGFYLCAWSVGTGVWNTIYFGEGSWLTVV.